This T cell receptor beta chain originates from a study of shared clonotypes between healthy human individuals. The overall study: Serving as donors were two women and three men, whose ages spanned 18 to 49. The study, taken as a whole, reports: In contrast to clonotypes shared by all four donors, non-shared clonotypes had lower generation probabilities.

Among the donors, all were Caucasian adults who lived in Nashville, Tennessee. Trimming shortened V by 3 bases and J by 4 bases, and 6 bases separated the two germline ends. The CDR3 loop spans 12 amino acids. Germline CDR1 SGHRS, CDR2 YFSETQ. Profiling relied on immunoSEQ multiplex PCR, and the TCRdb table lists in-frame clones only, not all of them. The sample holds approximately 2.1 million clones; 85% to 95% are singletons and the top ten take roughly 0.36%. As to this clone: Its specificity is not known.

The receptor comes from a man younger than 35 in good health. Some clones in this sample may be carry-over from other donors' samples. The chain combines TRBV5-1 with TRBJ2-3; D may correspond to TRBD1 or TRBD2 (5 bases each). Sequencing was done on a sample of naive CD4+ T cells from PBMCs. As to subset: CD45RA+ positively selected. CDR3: CASSWDADTQYF. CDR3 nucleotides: TGCGCCAGCAGCTGGGACGCAGATACGCAGTATTTT.